These T cell receptor beta chains were read from a single sample in a study of T-cell memory formation after mild COVID-19. MiXCR, run by TCRdb on the 5' RACE reads, gives a single entry per CDR3 protein. The data hold about 340,000 distinct CDR3 sequences, with more than 15% observed a single time. The sample comprised PBMCs or a T cell subset sorted from them (not recorded which). Every receptor here comes from a young man who had mild COVID-19 (a few samples of this study predate the infection). Cell type and time point are not known. Both conserved end residues are part of each CDR3. Fields, in order: CDR3 length, clone size, J gene, V gene, CDR3 protein. Clone size is given for some rows only: seen once, a few or many times, or a class if the clone is expanded.

>11|once|TRBJ2-1|TRBV29-1
CSVEAGREQFF
>12|NA|TRBJ2-1|TRBV29-1
CSADRGRNEQFF
>13|NA|TRBJ2-2|TRBV29-1
CSVERGRGGELFF
>15|NA|TRBJ1-1|TRBV5-8
CASSYFYVLNTEAFF
>14|NA|TRBJ2-3|TRBV11-2
CASSPGLVGNTQYF
>14|NA|TRBJ2-7|TRBV9
CASSVVSGGGEQYF
>15|few|TRBJ1-5|TRBV4-1
CASSQGDMGSQPQHF
>14|many|TRBJ2-7|TRBV7-9
CASSYPGQPYEQYF
>15|NA|TRBJ2-7|TRBV7-9
CASSSSRDGHYEQYF
>14|few|TRBJ2-1|TRBV5-1
CASSLTPGQGEQFF
>14|few|TRBJ2-7|TRBV5-1
CASSLERVTYEQYF
>12|NA|TRBJ1-1|TRBV19
CASTTGDTEAFF
>14|few|TRBJ1-1|TRBV5-1
CASSLEGMGTEAFF
>16|few|TRBJ2-5|TRBV4-3
CASSQDLRYLGETQYF
>15|NA|TRBJ2-3|TRBV30
CAWTLHPGVADTQYF
>16|few|TRBJ2-3|TRBV4-3
CASSLRDRISTDTQYF
>14|NA|TRBJ1-1|TRBV9
CASSVTGAYTEAFF
>17|few|TRBJ1-3|TRBV4-2
CASSQEGVGQRGNTIYF
>13|few|TRBJ2-5|TRBV29-1
CSAGRRLQETQYF
>19|once|TRBJ2-1|TRBV24-1
CATSVAGGAPGSSYNEQFF
>14|many|TRBJ2-1|TRBV12-3/TRBV12-4
CASTLGTGNNEQFF
>16|once|TRBJ2-3|TRBV25-1
CASSPVGTSDTDTQYF
>17|NA|TRBJ2-5|TRBV7-9
CASSHPKAGLAEETQYF
>18|few|TRBJ2-2|TRBV5-1
CASSFRLEASEDTGELFF
>13|few|TRBJ2-3|TRBV7-3
CASSFGPTDTQYF
>16|NA|TRBJ1-1|TRBV20-1
CSAAPPDRPDWGEAFF
>14|NA|TRBJ2-1|TRBV6-2/TRBV6-3
CASSWTSVYNEQFF
>14|many|TRBJ2-7|TRBV5-1
CASRRTSGAQEQYF
>14|NA|TRBJ2-1|TRBV9
CASSPQTGLNEQFF
>14|NA|TRBJ2-1|TRBV6-6
CASSYGTGSGVEFF
>12|few|TRBJ1-1|TRBV10-3
CAISESLAEAFF
>16|NA|TRBJ2-1|TRBV10-3
CAISESRGLAGGEQFF
>13|few|TRBJ1-2|TRBV30
CAWGLGTAYGYTF
>14|few|TRBJ1-1|TRBV5-1
CASSSIPGNTEAFF
>16|few|TRBJ2-2|TRBV10-3
CAISETSGGNTGELFF
>16|NA|TRBJ1-4|TRBV5-1
CASSLRALTAVEKLFF
>18|few|TRBJ1-6|TRBV9
CASSPEEGGGLWNSPLHF
>14|few|TRBJ2-3|TRBV5-1
CASTQDRVEDTQYF
>12|NA|TRBJ2-3|TRBV29-1
CSVDDGDGTQYF
>19|few|TRBJ2-2|TRBV6-2/TRBV6-3
CASRGARTGGIYRTGELFF
>17|few|TRBJ2-1|TRBV5-1
CASNTLAGDSSYNEQFF
>17|NA|TRBJ2-1|TRBV5-1
CASSLVGGGSSYNEQFF